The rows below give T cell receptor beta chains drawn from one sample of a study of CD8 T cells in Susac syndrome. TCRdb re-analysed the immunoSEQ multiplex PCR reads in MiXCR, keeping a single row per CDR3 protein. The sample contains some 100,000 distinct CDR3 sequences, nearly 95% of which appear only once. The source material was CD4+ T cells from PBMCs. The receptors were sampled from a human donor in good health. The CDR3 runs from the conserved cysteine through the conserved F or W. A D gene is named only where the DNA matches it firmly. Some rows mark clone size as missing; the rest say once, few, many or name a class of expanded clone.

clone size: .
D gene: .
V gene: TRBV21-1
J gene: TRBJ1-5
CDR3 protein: CASSSRTEEIYSNQPQHF
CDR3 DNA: TGTGCCAGCAGCTCTCGGACGGAGGAGATCTATAGCAATCAGCCCCAGCATTTT

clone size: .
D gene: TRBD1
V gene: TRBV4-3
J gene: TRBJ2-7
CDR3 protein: CASSQAGTGSEKQYF
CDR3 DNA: TGCGCCAGCAGCCAAGCTGGGACAGGGAGTGAGAAGCAGTACTTC

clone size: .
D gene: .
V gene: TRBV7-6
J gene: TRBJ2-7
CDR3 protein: CASSLATGLGEQYF
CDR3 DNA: TGTGCCAGCAGCTTAGCAACGGGATTGGGGGAGCAGTACTTC

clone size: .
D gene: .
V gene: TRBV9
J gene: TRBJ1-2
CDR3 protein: CASSGNGYTF
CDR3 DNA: TGTGCCAGCAGCGGGAACGGCTACACCTTC

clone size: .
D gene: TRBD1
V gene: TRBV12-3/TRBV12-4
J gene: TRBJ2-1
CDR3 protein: CASSINAGTGGEQFF
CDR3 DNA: TGTGCCAGCAGCATAAATGCCGGGACAGGGGGTGAGCAGTTCTTC

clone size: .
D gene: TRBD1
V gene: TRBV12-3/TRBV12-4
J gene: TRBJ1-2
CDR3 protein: CASSNPGQGYGYTF
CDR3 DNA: TGTGCCAGCAGTAACCCGGGACAGGGTTATGGCTACACCTTC

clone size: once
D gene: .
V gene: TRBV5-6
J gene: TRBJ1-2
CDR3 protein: CASSLYRGSGGYTF
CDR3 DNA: TGTGCCAGCAGCTTGTACCGGGGGAGCGGTGGCTACACCTTC

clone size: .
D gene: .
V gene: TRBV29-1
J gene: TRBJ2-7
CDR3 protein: CSVEDGYYEQYF
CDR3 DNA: TGCAGCGTGGAGGACGGATATTACGAGCAGTACTTC

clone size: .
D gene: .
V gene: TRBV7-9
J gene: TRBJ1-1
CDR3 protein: CASRVQTGDTEAFF
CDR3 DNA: TGTGCCAGCAGGGTACAAACGGGAGACACTGAAGCTTTCTTT

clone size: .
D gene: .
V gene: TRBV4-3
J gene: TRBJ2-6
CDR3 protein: CASSQGLPWVGANVLTF
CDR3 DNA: TGCGCCAGCAGCCAAGGACTTCCTTGGGTTGGGGCCAACGTCCTGACTTTC

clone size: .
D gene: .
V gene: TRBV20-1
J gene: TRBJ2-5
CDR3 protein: CSASDNQETQYF
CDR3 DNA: TGCAGTGCGAGCGACAACCAAGAGACCCAGTACTTC

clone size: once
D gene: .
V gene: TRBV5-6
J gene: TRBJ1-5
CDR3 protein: CASSFWGRVNQPQHF
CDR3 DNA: TGTGCCAGCAGCTTTTGGGGAAGGGTCAATCAGCCCCAGCATTTT

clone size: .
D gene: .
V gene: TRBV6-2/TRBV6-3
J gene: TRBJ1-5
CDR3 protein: CASRINSNQPQHF
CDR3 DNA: TGTGCCAGCAGAATAAATAGCAATCAGCCCCAGCATTTT

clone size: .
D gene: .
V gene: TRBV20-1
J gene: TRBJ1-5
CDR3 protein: CSAYSGDQPQHF
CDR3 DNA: TGCAGTGCTTACAGCGGAGATCAGCCCCAGCATTTT

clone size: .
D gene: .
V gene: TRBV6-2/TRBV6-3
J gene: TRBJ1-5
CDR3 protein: CASSYSRSYRPQHF
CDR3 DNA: TGTGCCAGCAGTTACTCGCGGAGTTACCGGCCCCAGCATTTT

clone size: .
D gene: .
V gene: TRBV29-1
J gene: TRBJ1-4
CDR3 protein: CSAFNEKLFF
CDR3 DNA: TGCAGCGCCTTTAACGAAAAACTGTTTTTT

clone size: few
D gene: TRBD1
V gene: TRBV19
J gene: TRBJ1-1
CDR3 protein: CASSGQGSGTEAFF
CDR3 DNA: TGTGCCAGTAGCGGACAGGGGTCGGGCACTGAAGCTTTCTTT

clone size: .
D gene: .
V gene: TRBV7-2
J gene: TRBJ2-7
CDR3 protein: CASSFQANSYEQYF
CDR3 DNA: TGTGCCAGCAGCTTTCAAGCCAACTCCTACGAGCAGTACTTC

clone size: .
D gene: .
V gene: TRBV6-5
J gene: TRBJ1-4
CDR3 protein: CASSSPQRGEKLFF
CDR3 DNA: TGTGCCAGCAGTTCCCCCCAGAGGGGTGAAAAACTGTTTTTT

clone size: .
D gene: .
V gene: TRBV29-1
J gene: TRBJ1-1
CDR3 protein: CSVLRGTKEAFF
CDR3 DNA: TGCAGCGTCCTTAGGGGGACCAAGGAGGCTTTCTTT

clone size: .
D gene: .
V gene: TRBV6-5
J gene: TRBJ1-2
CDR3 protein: CASSPRGSGYGYTF
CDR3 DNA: TGTGCCAGCAGCCCTCGGGGGTCCGGCTATGGCTACACCTTC

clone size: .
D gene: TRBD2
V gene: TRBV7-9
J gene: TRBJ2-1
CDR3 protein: CASSPPSSGYNEQFF
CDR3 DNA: TGTGCCAGCAGCCCGCCCTCTAGCGGCTACAATGAGCAGTTCTTC

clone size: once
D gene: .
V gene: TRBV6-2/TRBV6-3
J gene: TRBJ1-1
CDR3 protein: CASSYSHALLEAFF
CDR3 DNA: TGTGCCAGCAGTTACTCGCATGCCCTACTTGAAGCTTTCTTT

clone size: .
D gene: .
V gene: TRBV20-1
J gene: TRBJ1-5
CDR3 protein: CSASGGVNQPQHF
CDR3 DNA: TGCAGTGCTAGCGGGGGGGTAAACCAGCCCCAGCATTTT

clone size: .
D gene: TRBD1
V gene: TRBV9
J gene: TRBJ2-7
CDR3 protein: CASSGQGASYEQYF
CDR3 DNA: TGTGCCAGCAGCGGACAGGGCGCGTCCTACGAGCAGTACTTC

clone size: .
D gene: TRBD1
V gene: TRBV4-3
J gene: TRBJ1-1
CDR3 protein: CASSQRGAGTGSGTEAFF
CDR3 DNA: TGCGCCAGCAGCCAAAGGGGGGCAGGGACAGGCTCGGGGACTGAAGCTTTCTTT

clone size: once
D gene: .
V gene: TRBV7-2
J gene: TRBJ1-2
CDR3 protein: CASSLALRAPYGYTF
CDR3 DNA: TGTGCCAGCAGCTTAGCGCTCCGGGCACCCTATGGCTACACCTTC

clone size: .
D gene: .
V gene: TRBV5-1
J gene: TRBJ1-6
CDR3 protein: CASSLNPDLSYNSPLHF
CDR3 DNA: TGCGCCAGCAGCTTGAATCCGGACCTCTCCTATAATTCACCCCTCCACTTT

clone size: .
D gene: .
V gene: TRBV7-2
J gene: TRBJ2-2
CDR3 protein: CASGSPRGRAFTGELFF
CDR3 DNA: TGTGCCAGCGGCTCACCTCGGGGCAGGGCCTTCACCGGGGAGCTGTTTTTT

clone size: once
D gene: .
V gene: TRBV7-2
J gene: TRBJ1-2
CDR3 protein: CASSPSVGGYGYTF
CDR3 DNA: TGTGCCAGCAGCCCCTCGGTAGGGGGCTATGGCTACACCTTC

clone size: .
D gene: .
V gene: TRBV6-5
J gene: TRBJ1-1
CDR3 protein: CASGVQMNTEAFF
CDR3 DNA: TGTGCCAGCGGAGTTCAGATGAACACTGAAGCTTTCTTT

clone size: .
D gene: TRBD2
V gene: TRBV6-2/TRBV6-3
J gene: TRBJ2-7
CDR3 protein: CASSYASGSIYEQYF
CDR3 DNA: TGTGCCAGCAGTTACGCTAGCGGGAGTATCTACGAGCAGTACTTC